These 22 T cell receptor beta chains came from one sample sequenced in a study of CD8+CD57+ T cells in acquired aplastic anemia. Genomic DNA served as template for TCR beta VDJ and CDR3 profiling. TCRdb itself ran the reads through MiXCR, one entry per CDR3 protein. The sample holds 86,000 or so distinct CDR3 sequences, approximately 46% seen once. Sample: sorted CD4+, CD8+, or CD8+CD57+ T cells (not recorded which) from PBMCs. The receptors were gathered from a human donor in good health, serving as a control.

This clonotype was seen ten or more times. The chain employs TRBV15 and TRBJ1-1; unclear D gene. V was clipped by 1 base and J by 11 bases, with 11 bases between them. The CDR3 loop spans 12 amino acids. Germline CDR1 LNHNV, CDR2 YYDKDF (reference sequence). CDR3 protein: CATSRAAPEAFF. The CDR3 nucleotides read TGTGCCACCAGCAGAGCCGCCCCGGAGGCTTTCTTT.

The chain uses TRBV10-2 and TRBJ2-3, with 7 bases matching TRBD1. CDR3 size: 16 residues. The V gene's germline CDR1 is WSHSY and CDR2 SAAADI. V was pared by 2 bases and J by 0 bases, with 5 bases of the junction left unmatched. CDR3 DNA: TGCGCCAGCAGTGAGGAGGGGGCGAGCAGCACAGATACGCAGTATTTT. It codes for CASSEEGASSTDTQYF.

In its sample, this clonotype was seen many times. V and J are TRBV9 and TRBJ2-1; TRBD2 matches at 8 bases. Germline CDR1 is SGDLS and CDR2 is YYNGEE. The CDR3 sequence is 15 residues long. V shed 4 bases and J 3 bases; nucleotides not matched to a gene: 6. The CDR3 region is CASSSGLALYNEQFF. In DNA, the CDR3 is TGTGCCAGCAGCTCCGGACTAGCACTCTACAATGAGCAGTTCTTC.

This clonotype was detected ten times or more. The rearrangement links TRBV25-1 to TRBJ1-1; D is possibly TRBD1 (5 bases). CDR1 and CDR2 (germline): MGHDK, SYGVNS. The CDR3 totals 15 residues. The germline V and J ends were trimmed by 4 bases and 2 bases, with 14 bases remaining between them. The CDR3 region is CASSAEEGLNTEAFF. The CDR3, as DNA: TGTGCCAGCAGTGCCGAGGAGGGACTAAACACTGAAGCTTTCTTT.

Details on this clonotype: A clone one base away is much larger, so this may be a read error. This chain joins TRBV9 and TRBJ2-1; weak D call: TRBD2 (5 bases). The germline gives CDR1 SGDLS, CDR2 YYNGEE. CDR3 size: 14 residues. Here the CDR3 reads CASNVAGKSVEQFF. The CDR3 bases are TGTGCCAGCAACGTAGCCGGGAAGAGCGTTGAGCAGTTCTTC.

The chain combines TRBV25-1 with TRBJ1-6, with 7 bases fitting TRBD1. Losses at the gene ends were 8 bases for V and 7 bases for J; bases not matched to a gene: 5. This CDR3 spans 13 amino acids. Per the germline V gene, CDR1 is MGHDK and CDR2 is SYGVNS. DNA for the CDR3: TGTGCCAGCCGGGACAGATGGAATTCACCCCTCCACTTT. It yields the protein CASRDRWNSPLHF.

The rearrangement uses TRBV20-1 and TRBJ2-3; D possibly corresponds to TRBD1 (5 bases). The CDR3 is 15 residues long. V was cut by 3 bases and J by 0 bases, with 13 bases left in between. Germline-derived CDR1 and CDR2 are DFQATT and SNEGSKA (reference sequence). This CDR3 reads CSASDSRSSTDTQYF. The CDR3 DNA reads as TGCAGTGCTAGCGACAGTCGAAGTAGCACAGATACGCAGTATTTT.

Details on this clonotype: A single base separates this from a much larger clone, so it may be a read error. The chain joins TRBV20-1 to TRBJ1-4; the D gene is possibly TRBD1 (6 bases). V gave up 7 bases and J gave up 7 bases, with 13 bases separating them. Looked up from germline, CDR1 is DFQATT and CDR2 is SNEGSKA (reference sequence). There are 12 residues in the CDR3. The CDR3 sequence: CSVRGQSEKLFF. The CDR3 nucleotides read TGCAGTGTACGGGGGCAAAGTGAAAAACTGTTTTTT.

As regards this clonotype: An end of the junction does not agree with germline; a read error may underlie this. The rearrangement joins TRBV2 to TRBJ2-7; no definite D call. Germline CDR1 and CDR2: SNHLY and FYNNEI. The CDR3 has 13 residues. CDR3 protein: CASSPHVGYEQYF. The CDR3 bases are TGTGCTAGCAGTCCCCACGTAGGCTACGAGCAGTACTTC.

As regards this clonotype: This may be a read error, as it is one base from a much larger clone. The V and J genes are TRBV5-4 and TRBJ2-7; 8 bases match TRBD2. Germline V gene lookup returns CDR1 SGHNT and CDR2 YYREEE (reference sequence). This CDR3 region has 15 residues. V was pared by 4 bases and J by 3 bases, with 9 bases of the junction left unmatched. The CDR3 region is CASSLTGTRVYEQYF. In DNA form, the CDR3 reads TGTGCCAGCAGCCTTACCGGGACTAGGGTCTACGAGCAGTACTTC.

The chain links TRBV19 to TRBJ2-3, with D possibly matching TRBD1 (6 bases). CDR3 length: 10 amino acids. Deletions cut 10 bases from V and 6 bases from J, with 8 bases between. Looked up from germline, CDR1 is LNHDA and CDR2 is SQIVND (reference sequence). This CDR3 is CATQGDTQYF. Written as DNA, the CDR3 is TGTGCCACCCAGGGGGATACGCAGTATTTT.

Only a few counts were recorded for this clonotype. The chain uses TRBV12-5 and TRBJ1-1; tentative D call: TRBD1 (6 bases). This CDR3 is 13 amino acids long. From germline, CDR1 is LGHNT and CDR2 FRNRAP. V was cut by 6 bases and J by 5 bases, with 13 bases left in between. DNA of the CDR3: TGTGCTAGTGGCCCAGGGGTGCGGACTGAAGCTTTCTTT. This codes for CASGPGVRTEAFF.

The sample holds a few counts of this clonotype. V usage is TRBV6-1 and J usage is TRBJ1-1; a weak D match, TRBD1 (6 bases). V lost 10 bases to trimming and J lost 6 bases, with 15 bases between them. CDR3 size: 12 residues. The germline gives CDR1 MNHNS, CDR2 SASEGT. The CDR3 nucleotides are TGTGCCATGGGGGGCAACGAGGCTGAAGCTTTCTTT. Translated: CAMGGNEAEAFF.

The chain employs TRBV9 and TRBJ2-1; no reliable D call. V lost 4 bases and J 3 bases, leaving 11 bases between the germline ends. This CDR3 is 14 amino acids long. Germline loops: CDR1 SGDLS, CDR2 YYNGEE. CDR3 protein: CASSLDHFYNEQFF. CDR3 coding DNA: TGTGCCAGCAGCTTGGACCACTTCTACAATGAGCAGTTCTTC.

The CDR3 region is CASSLKPTVWEQYF. CDR3 nucleotides: TGTGCCAGCAGCTTAAAGCCCACAGTTTGGGAGCAGTACTTC. The rearrangement links TRBV2 to TRBJ2-7; D is unresolved. Germline assignment: CDR1 SNHLY and CDR2 FYNNEI. Trimming cost V 6 bases and J 7 bases, with 19 bases left between them. The length of the CDR3 is 14 residues.

There are many counts of this clonotype. This chain joins TRBV24-1 and TRBJ2-3, with TRBD2 matching over 13 bases. With 3 bases clipped from V and 5 bases from J, the junction kept 7 bases outside the gene matches. The CDR3 is 17 residues long. CDR1 is KGHDR and CDR2 is SFDVKD in the germline V gene. In DNA, the CDR3 is TGTGCCACCAGTGATGACGGGACTAGCGGGGATGGAGATACGCAGTATTTT. This translates into CATSDDGTSGDGDTQYF.

As to this clonotype: One base away lies a much larger clone, so this may be a sequencing read error. The chain links TRBV2 to TRBJ1-6, with D perhaps TRBD1 (6 bases). This CDR3 region has 16 residues. Germline loops: CDR1 SNHLY, CDR2 FYNNEI. CDR3 coding DNA: TGTGCCAGCAGGGGCACAGGGAGCTCCTATAATTCACCCCCCCACTTT. Translated: CASRGTGSSYNSPPHF.

This clonotype was counted only a few times. This chain connects TRBV7-2 to TRBJ2-1; D gene unclear. This CDR3 spans 13 amino acids. The V and J ends lost 6 bases and 3 bases respectively, with 9 bases between them. CDR1 is SGHTA, CDR2 FQGNSA, per germline. CDR3 sequence: CASRRTDYNEQFF. The CDR3 coding sequence is TGTGCCAGCAGACGAACAGACTACAATGAGCAGTTCTTC.

This clonotype was picked up a small number of times. The CDR3 reads CASSTPGQGTEAFF. CDR3 sequence (DNA): TGTGCCAGCAGTACCCCGGGACAGGGCACTGAAGCTTTCTTT. This chain uses TRBV6-1 with TRBJ1-1; 9 nucleotides align to TRBD1. Germline assignment: CDR1 MNHNS and CDR2 SASEGT. Germline trimming cut 5 bases from V and 4 bases from J; bases unmatched to any gene: 5. This CDR3 comprises 14 residues.

This clonotype occurred a few times. The chain joins TRBV12-3 or TRBV12-4 to TRBJ1-1; no definite D call. V was trimmed by 5 bases and J by 1 base, leaving 20 bases between them. CDR3 length: 17 amino acids. CDR3 sequence: CASSLGRSRAANTEAFF. In DNA, the CDR3 is TGTGCCAGCAGTCTAGGGCGATCCCGGGCGGCGAACACTGAAGCTTTCTTT.

The V call is TRBV2, the J call TRBJ2-2, with 8 bases matching TRBD2. The CDR3 totals 14 residues. V lost 11 bases to trimming and J lost 8 bases; unmatched junction nucleotides: 13. CDR1 is SNHLY, CDR2 FYNNEI, per germline. Written as DNA, the CDR3 is TGTGCCGGTAAAGGACTAGCTTCCGTGGGGGAGCTGTTTTTT. Amino acids: CAGKGLASVGELFF.

Concerning this clonotype itself: At one end the junction does not follow the germline gene, possibly because of a read error. V is TRBV7-9 and J is TRBJ2-5, with D possibly matching TRBD1 (5 bases). Germline-derived CDR1 and CDR2 are SEHNR and FQNEAQ (reference sequence). The CDR3 contains 11 residues. Here the CDR3 reads CAGRDKETQYF. The CDR3 region has the DNA TGTGCCGGCAGGGATAAAGAGACCCAGTACTTC.